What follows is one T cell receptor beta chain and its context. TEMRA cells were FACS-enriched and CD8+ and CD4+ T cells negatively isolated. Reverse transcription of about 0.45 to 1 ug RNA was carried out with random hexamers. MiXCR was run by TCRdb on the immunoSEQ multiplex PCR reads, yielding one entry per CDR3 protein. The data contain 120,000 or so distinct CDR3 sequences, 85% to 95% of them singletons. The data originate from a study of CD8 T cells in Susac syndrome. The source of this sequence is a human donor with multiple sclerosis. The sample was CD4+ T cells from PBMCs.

The CDR3 spells CASSLTPGRPGLGDGYTF. The CDR3 coding sequence is TGTGCCAGCAGCTTAACCCCGGGACGGCCGGGACTAGGGGATGGCTACACCTTC. The rearrangement joins TRBV7-3 to TRBJ1-2; D is perhaps TRBD1 (5 bases). V was clipped by 0 bases and J by 6 bases, with 23 bases between them. Germline V gene lookup returns CDR1 SGHTA and CDR2 FQGTGA. The CDR3 is 18 amino acids.